This is a list of T cell receptor beta chains from one sample in a study of T cells in Graves' hyperthyroidism and ophthalmopathy. In TCRdb, the multiplex PCR reads were re-called with MiXCR into one record per CDR3 protein. The repertoire holds 550,000 to 650,000 distinct CDR3 sequences, with about 14% as singletons. The sequencing input was blood. Receptors originate from a woman aged 40 to 50 with Graves' hyperthyroidism. The CDR3 runs from the conserved cysteine through the conserved F or W. D genes are given only for firm matches. Clone size is given for some rows only: seen once, a few or many times, or a class if the clone is expanded.

>few|TRBD2|TRBJ2-1|TRBV11-3|16
CASSPWSGERENEQFF
TGTGCCAGCAGCCCCTGGAGCGGGGAGAGAGAGAATGAGCAGTTCTTC
>many|TRBD2|TRBJ2-7|TRBV20-1|12
CSAIGLAGAQYF
TGCAGTGCTATAGGACTAGCGGGAGCGCAGTACTTC
>many|TRBD2|TRBJ2-7|TRBV20-1|14
CSALRLAGSYEQYF
TGCAGTGCCCTCCGACTAGCGGGCTCCTACGAGCAGTACTTC
>few|TRBD2|TRBJ2-7|TRBV6-1|14
CASSSRGGTYEQYF
TGTGCCAGCAGTTCCCGGGGGGGGACCTACGAGCAGTACTTC
>many|.|TRBJ1-2|TRBV2|15
CASSDVLIAPTGYTF
TGTGCCAGCAGTGATGTACTTATTGCCCCTACTGGCTACACCTTC
>many|.|TRBJ1-3|TRBV30|14
CASGETFSGNTIYF
TGTGCCAGCGGGGAGACATTCTCTGGAAACACCATATATTTT
>many|TRBD2|TRBJ2-7|TRBV2|16
CASSEARSGTSYEQYF
TGTGCCAGCAGTGAAGCGAGGAGCGGGACCTCCTACGAGCAGTACTTC
>.|.|TRBJ2-1|TRBV19|14
CASTLEASDNEQFF
TGTGCCAGTACCTTAGAGGCTAGCGACAATGAGCAGTTCTTC
>many|.|TRBJ2-7|TRBV6-5|13
CASSYSRGSEQYF
TGTGCCAGCAGTTACTCGCGGGGAAGCGAGCAGTACTTC
>few|TRBD2|TRBJ2-2|TRBV3-1|14
CASKAGVNTGELFF
TGTGCCAGCAAAGCGGGAGTGAACACCGGGGAGCTGTTTTTT
>.|TRBD2|TRBJ2-2|TRBV30|15
CASRAGGVNTGELFF
TGTGCCTCACGCGCGGGAGGAGTGAACACCGGGGAGCTGTTTTTT
>few|TRBD2|TRBJ2-2|TRBV14|16
CASSYRTSENTGELFF
TGTGCCAGCAGCTACCGGACTAGCGAGAACACCGGGGAGCTGTTTTTT
>.|TRBD2|TRBJ2-2|TRBV11-1|18
CASSLGPGTSGRSGELVF
TGTGCCAGCAGCTTAGGACCCGGGACTAGCGGGAGATCCGGGGAGCTGGTTTTT
>many|.|TRBJ1-2|TRBV7-2|14
CASSLGTANYGYTF
TGTGCCAGCAGCTTAGGTACAGCTAACTATGGCTACACCTTC
>many|.|TRBJ1-4|TRBV3-1|15
CASSKTGSSYEKLFF
TGTGCCAGCAGCAAAACAGGGAGCTCTTATGAAAAACTGTTTTTT
>.|.|TRBJ1-6|TRBV28|12
CASRENNSPLHF
TGTGCCAGCAGGGAGAATAATTCACCCCTCCACTTT
>many|.|TRBJ2-1|TRBV18|16
CASSPPYSAGYNEQFF
TGTGCCAGCTCACCACCTTACAGCGCGGGGTACAATGAGCAGTTCTTC
>many|TRBD1|TRBJ2-7|TRBV7-2|14
CASSLLEGAYEQYF
TGTGCCAGCAGCTTATTAGAGGGGGCGTACGAGCAGTACTTC
>.|.|TRBJ2-7|TRBV7-9|18
CASSWDRGGTSGAYEQYF
TGTGCCAGCAGCTGGGACAGGGGAGGGACTAGCGGAGCCTACGAGCAGTACTTC
>.|TRBD2|TRBJ2-1|TRBV7-9|17
CASSPPSAGEVQNEQFF
TGTGCCAGCAGCCCCCCGTCGGCGGGAGAGGTTCAAAATGAGCAGTTCTTC
>few|.|TRBJ2-7|TRBV7-6|16
CASSLGEQGFPYEQYF
TGTGCCAGCAGCTTAGGGGAACAGGGATTCCCCTACGAGCAGTACTTC
>.|.|TRBJ1-2|TRBV3-1|15
CASSQSGAFGYGYTF
TGTGCCAGCAGCCAGAGCGGGGCTTTCGGCTATGGCTACACCTTC
>many|.|TRBJ2-7|TRBV28|16
CASSGDRGRGAYEQYF
TGTGCCAGCAGTGGAGACAGGGGTCGGGGGGCCTACGAGCAGTACTTC
>many|TRBD2|TRBJ2-3|TRBV29-1|14
CSVLAGGPTDTQYF
TGCAGCGTTCTAGCGGGAGGGCCCACAGATACGCAGTATTTT
>many|.|TRBJ1-5|TRBV18|15
CASSPGQVEHQPQHF
TGTGCCAGCTCACCAGGGCAGGTAGAACATCAGCCCCAGCATTTT
>many|.|TRBJ2-2|TRBV27|16
CASSGRPGAPTGELFF
TGTGCCAGCAGTGGCCGCCCGGGGGCGCCGACCGGGGAGCTGTTTTTT
>many|TRBD2|TRBJ2-2|TRBV5-1|16
CASSWGLAGEAGELFF
TGCGCCAGCAGCTGGGGACTAGCGGGAGAAGCCGGGGAGCTGTTTTTT
>many|.|TRBJ2-4|TRBV7-9|17
CASSPFNLGRSSDIQYF
TGTGCCAGCAGCCCATTTAACCTTGGACGGAGTTCAGATATTCAGTACTTC
>.|.|TRBJ2-4|TRBV7-9|15
CASSLAIGSVDIQYF
TGTGCCAGCAGCTTAGCGATCGGGAGTGTAGACATTCAGTACTTC
>.|.|TRBJ2-3|TRBV4-1|14
CASSQVRYRETQYF
TGCGCCAGCAGCCAAGTTCGCTACAGGGAGACGCAGTATTTT
>many|.|TRBJ2-3|TRBV7-9|13
CASRGERADTQYF
TGTGCCAGCAGGGGGGAAAGGGCAGATACGCAGTATTTT
>once|TRBD1|TRBJ2-7|TRBV28|17
CASSLSSGGRAGNEQYF
TGTGCCAGCAGTTTATCCTCAGGGGGCCGGGCTGGGAACGAGCAGTACTTC
>.|.|TRBJ2-7|TRBV9|15
CASSVDSGATYEQYF
TGTGCCAGCAGCGTAGATTCAGGGGCCACCTACGAGCAGTACTTC